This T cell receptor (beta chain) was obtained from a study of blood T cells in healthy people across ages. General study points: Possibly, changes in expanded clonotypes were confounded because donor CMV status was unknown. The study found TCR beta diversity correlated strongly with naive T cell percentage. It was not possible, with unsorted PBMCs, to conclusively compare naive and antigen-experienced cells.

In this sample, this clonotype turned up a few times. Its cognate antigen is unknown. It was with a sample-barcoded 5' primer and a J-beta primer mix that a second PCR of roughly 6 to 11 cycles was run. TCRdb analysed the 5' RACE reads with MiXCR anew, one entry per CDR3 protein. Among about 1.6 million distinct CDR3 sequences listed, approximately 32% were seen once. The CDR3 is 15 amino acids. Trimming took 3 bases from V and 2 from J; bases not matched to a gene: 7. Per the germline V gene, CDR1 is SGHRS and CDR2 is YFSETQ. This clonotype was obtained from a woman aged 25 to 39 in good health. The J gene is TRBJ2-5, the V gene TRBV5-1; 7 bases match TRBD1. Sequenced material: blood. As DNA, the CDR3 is TGCGCCAGCAGCTCGGCAGGGGGACATCAAGAGACCCAGTACTTC. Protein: CASSSAGGHQETQYF.